This T cell receptor (beta chain) originates from a study of blood T cell repertoires in COVID-19. In the study overall: The samples span acute and convalescent COVID-19 from the United States, Italy and Spain. Nucleic acid was either cDNA or gDNA, and it came from T cells, B-cell-depleted T cells, or PBMCs.

Repertoires were generated with immunoSEQ multiplex PCR, while TCRdb's copy carries only in-frame clones and drops some. The data contain about 190,000 clones, less than 85% of them singletons. Germline CDR1 is SQVTM and CDR2 is ANQGSEA. CDR3 length equals 13 residues. V lost 1 base to trimming and J lost 2 bases, with 6 bases between them. Input material: peripheral blood. The chain joins TRBV29-1 to TRBJ2-1; D gene uncertain. The receptor was isolated from a man aged 50-59 years who had recovered from COVID-19. CDR3 DNA: TGCAGCGTTGAAGGTCACACCTACAATGAGCAGTTCTTC. Protein product: CSVEGHTYNEQFF.